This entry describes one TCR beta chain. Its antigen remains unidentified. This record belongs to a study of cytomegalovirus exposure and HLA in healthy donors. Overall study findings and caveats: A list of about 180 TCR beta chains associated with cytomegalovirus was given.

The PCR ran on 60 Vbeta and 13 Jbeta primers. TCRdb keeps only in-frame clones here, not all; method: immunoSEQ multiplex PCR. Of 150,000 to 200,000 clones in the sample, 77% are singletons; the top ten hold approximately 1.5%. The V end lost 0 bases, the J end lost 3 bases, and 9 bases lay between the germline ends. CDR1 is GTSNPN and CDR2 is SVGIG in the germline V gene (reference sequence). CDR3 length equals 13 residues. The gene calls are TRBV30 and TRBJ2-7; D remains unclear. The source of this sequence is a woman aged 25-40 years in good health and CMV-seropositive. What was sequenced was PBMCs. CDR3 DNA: TGTGCCTGGAGTGTGGGCACGCGCTACGAGCAGTACTTC. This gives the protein CAWSVGTRYEQYF. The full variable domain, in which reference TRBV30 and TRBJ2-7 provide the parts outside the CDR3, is SQTIHQWPATLVQPVGSPLSLECTVEGTSNPNLYWYRQAAGRGLQLLFYSVGIGQISSEVPQNLSASRPQDRQFILSSKKLLLSDSGFYLCAWSVGTRYEQYFGPGTRLTVT.